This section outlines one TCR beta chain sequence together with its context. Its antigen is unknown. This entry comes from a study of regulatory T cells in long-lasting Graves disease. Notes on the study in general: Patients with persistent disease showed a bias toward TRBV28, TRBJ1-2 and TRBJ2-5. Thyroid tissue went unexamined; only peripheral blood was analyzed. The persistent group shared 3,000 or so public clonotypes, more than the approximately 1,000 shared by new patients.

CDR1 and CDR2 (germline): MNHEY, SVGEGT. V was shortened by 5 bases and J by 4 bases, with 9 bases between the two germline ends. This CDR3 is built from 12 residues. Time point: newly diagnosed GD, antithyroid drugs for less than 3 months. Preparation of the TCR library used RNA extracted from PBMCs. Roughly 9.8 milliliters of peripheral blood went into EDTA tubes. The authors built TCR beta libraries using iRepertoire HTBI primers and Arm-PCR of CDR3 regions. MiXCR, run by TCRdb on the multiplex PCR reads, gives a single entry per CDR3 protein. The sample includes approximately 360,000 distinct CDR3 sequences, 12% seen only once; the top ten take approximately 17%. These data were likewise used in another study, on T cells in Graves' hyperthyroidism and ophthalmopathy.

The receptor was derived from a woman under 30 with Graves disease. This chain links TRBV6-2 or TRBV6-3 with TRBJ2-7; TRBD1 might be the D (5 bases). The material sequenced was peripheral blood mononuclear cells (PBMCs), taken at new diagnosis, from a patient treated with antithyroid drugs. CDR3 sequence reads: CASSKKGYEQYF. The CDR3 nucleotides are TGTGCCAGCAGTAAAAAGGGGTACGAGCAGTACTTC.